This entry features one T cell receptor (beta chain) sequence. The data belong to a study of blood T cell repertoires in COVID-19. About the research overall: Some COVID-19 samples were acute and others convalescent; all came from the United States, Italy and Spain. The cDNA or gDNA used as material had been derived from T cells, B-cell-depleted T cells, or PBMCs.

Here immunoSEQ multiplex PCR was the method, and the copy in TCRdb shows in-frame clones only, minus some. The table records about 400,000 clones, 87% of them present only once. Per germline, CDR1 WNHNN and CDR2 SYGVQD (reference sequence). The CDR3 sequence is 12 residues long. Trimming removed 6 bases from V and 8 bases from J, with 11 bases in between. Participants' reported clinical history set cohort assignment. Specimen: PBMCs or T cells enriched from blood (not recorded which). The chain is built from TRBV10-1 and TRBJ2-1, with a possible D match to TRBD2 (5 bases). The clonotype originates from a middle-aged man in a cohort exposed to, infected with or recovered from COVID-19 (not recorded which). The DNA of the CDR3 is TGCGCCAGCAGCAGGACTGGAGATGAGCAGTTCTTC. Its protein product is CASSRTGDEQFF.